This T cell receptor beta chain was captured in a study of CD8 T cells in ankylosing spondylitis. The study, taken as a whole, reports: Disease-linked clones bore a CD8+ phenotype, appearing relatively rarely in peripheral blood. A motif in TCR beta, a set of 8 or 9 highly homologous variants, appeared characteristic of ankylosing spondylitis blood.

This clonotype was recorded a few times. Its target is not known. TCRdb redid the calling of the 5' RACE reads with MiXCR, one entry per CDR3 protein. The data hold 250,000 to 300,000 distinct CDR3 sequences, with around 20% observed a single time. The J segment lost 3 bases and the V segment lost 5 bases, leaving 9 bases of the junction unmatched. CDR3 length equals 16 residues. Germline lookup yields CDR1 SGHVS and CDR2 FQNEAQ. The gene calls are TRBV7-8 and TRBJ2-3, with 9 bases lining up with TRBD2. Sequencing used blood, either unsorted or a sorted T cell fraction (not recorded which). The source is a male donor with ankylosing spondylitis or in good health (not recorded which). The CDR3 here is CASSPTWTSATDTQYF. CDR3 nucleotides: TGTGCCAGCAGCCCCACCTGGACTAGCGCGACAGATACGCAGTATTTT.